One T cell receptor (beta chain) is described in this entry. Its antigen is unknown. With 6 bases clipped from V and 2 bases from J, the junction kept 8 bases outside the gene matches. From germline, CDR1 is SGHRS and CDR2 YFSETQ. The CDR3 is 14 residues long. This sample stems from a study of early T cells in non-severe SARS-CoV-2 infection. Whole-study results and caveats: Using VDJdb, the matching emphasized anti-spike CD8 responses while missing private and CD4 specificities.

Individual cDNA molecules were tagged with unique molecular identifiers. TCRdb re-analysed the 5' RACE reads in MiXCR, keeping a single row per CDR3 protein. Of over 45,000 distinct CDR3 sequences listed, about 15% are singletons. V is TRBV5-1 and J is TRBJ2-7, with 7 bases identical to TRBD1. The clonotype originates from an adult who was a healthcare worker with PCR-confirmed SARS-CoV-2 infection or an uninfected control (not recorded which). The sequencing used whole blood, collected at baseline. CDR3 nucleotide sequence: TGCGCCAGCAACCCCGGGACAGCAGCCTACGAGCAGTACTTC. It yields the protein CASNPGTAAYEQYF.